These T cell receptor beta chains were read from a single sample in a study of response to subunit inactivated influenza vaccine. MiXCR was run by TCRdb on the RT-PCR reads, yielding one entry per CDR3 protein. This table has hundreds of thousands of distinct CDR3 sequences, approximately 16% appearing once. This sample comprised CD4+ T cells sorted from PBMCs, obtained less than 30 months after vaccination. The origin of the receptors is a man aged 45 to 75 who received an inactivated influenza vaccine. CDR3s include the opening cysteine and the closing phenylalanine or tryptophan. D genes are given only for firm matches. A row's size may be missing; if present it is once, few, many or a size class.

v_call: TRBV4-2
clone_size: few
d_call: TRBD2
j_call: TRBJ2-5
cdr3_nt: TGTGCCAGCAGCCAAGATGGGACTAGCGGGAGAGGGGAGACCCAGTACTTC
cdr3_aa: CASSQDGTSGRGETQYF

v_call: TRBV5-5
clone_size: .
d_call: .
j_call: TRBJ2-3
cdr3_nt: TGTGCCAGCACCCCGTTCGGGGATACGCAGTATTTT
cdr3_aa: CASTPFGDTQYF

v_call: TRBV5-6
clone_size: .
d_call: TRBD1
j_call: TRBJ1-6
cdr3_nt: TGTGCCAGCAGCTTGGGTCCGGGACAGGGTGGTTCACCCCTCCACTTT
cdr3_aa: CASSLGPGQGGSPLHF

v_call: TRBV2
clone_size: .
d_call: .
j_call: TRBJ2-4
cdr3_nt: TGTGCCAGTGGAGGGACAGAGCTAGCCAAAAACATTCAGTACTTC
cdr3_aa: CASGGTELAKNIQYF

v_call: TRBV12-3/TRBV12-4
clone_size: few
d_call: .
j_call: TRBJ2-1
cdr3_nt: TGTGCCAGCAGTTCGCCTCGAGTTTACAATGAGCAGTTCTTC
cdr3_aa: CASSSPRVYNEQFF

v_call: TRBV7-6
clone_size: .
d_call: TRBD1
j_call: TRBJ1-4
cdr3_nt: TGTGCCAGCAGCCGGACAGGGTTTGATGAAAAACTGTTTTTT
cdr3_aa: CASSRTGFDEKLFF

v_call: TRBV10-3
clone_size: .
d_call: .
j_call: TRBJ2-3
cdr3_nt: TGTGCCATCACGCCGGGTTCCACAGATACGCAGTATTTT
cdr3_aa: CAITPGSTDTQYF

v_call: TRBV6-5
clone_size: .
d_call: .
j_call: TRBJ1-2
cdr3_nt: TGTGCCAGCAGTTACCGGGGGCGCGATGGCTACACCTTC
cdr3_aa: CASSYRGRDGYTF

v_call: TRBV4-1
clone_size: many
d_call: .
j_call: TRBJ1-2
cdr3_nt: TGCGCCAGCAGCCAAGGAGGAGGCTATGGCTACACCTTC
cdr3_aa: CASSQGGGYGYTF

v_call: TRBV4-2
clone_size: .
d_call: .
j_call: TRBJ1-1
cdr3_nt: TGTGCCAGCAGCAGTGACCGGACAGCCTCCTTTGAAGCTTTCTTT
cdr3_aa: CASSSDRTASFEAFF

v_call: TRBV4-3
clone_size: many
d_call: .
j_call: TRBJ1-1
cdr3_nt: TGCGCCAGCAGCCAAGATACCGGGGGCCGGACCACTGAAGCTTTCTTT
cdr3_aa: CASSQDTGGRTTEAFF

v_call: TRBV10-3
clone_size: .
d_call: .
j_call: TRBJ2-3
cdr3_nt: TGTGCCATCAGTCCCATGGGGTTCGATACGCAGTATTTT
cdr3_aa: CAISPMGFDTQYF

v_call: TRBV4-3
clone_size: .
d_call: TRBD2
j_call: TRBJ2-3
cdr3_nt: TGCGCCAGCAGCCAATCTCCATCCGGGACTAGCGGGAGTAGGGATACGCAGTATTTT
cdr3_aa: CASSQSPSGTSGSRDTQYF

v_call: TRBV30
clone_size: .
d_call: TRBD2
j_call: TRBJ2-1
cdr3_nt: TGTGCCTGGACCCTCGGGACTAGCAACAATGAGCAGTTCTTC
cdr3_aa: CAWTLGTSNNEQFF

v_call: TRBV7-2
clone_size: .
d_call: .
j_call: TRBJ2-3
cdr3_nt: TGTGCCAGCAGCTCCAGGGGGGGGCGGTCAGATACGCAGTATTTT
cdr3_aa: CASSSRGGRSDTQYF

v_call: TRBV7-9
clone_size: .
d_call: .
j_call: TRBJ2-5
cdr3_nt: TGTGCCAGCAGCCCAGGACGAGCGATCCAAGAGACCCAGTACTTC
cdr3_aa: CASSPGRAIQETQYF

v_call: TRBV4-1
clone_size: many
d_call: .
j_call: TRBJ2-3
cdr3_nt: TGCGCCAGCAGCACCCGAAGCCGCGGGGACCTCACAGATACGCAGTATTTT
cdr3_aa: CASSTRSRGDLTDTQYF

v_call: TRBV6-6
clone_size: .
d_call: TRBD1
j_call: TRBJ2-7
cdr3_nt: TGTGCCAGCCGGACAGGGAATGGCTACGAGCAGTACTTC
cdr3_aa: CASRTGNGYEQYF

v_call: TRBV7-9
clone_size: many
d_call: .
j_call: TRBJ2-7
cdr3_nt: TGTGCCAGCAGCTTAGCTACAGGGCGCTACGAGCAGTACTTC
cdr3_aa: CASSLATGRYEQYF

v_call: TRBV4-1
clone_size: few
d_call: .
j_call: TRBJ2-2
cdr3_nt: TGCGCCAGCAGCCAAGCTATTTCTGCCGGGGAGCTGTTTTTT
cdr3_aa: CASSQAISAGELFF

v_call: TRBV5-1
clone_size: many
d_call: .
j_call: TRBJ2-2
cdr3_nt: TGTGCCAGCAGCTTAACCGGGGCGAACACCGGGGAGCTGTTTTTT
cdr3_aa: CASSLTGANTGELFF

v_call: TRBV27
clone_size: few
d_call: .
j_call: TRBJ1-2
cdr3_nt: TGTGCCAGCAGTGGGGCGACAGGAAACTATGGCTACACCTTC
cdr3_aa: CASSGATGNYGYTF

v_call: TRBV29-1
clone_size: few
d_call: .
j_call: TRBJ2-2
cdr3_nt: TGCAGCGTACGCAGGGGACCCACCGGGGAGCTGTTTTTT
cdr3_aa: CSVRRGPTGELFF

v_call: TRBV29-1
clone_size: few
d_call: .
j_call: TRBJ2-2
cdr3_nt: TGCAGCGTTGCCGGGAGGAACACCGGGGAGCTGTTTTTT
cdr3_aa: CSVAGRNTGELFF

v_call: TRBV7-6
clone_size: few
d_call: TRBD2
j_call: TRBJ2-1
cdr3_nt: TGTGCCAGCAGCTTAGTTCCCAGCGGGATCTACAATGAGCAGTTCTTC
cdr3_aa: CASSLVPSGIYNEQFF

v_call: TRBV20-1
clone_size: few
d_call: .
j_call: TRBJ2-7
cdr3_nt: TGCAGTGCTAGATCAGGGTCTTACGAGCAGTACTTC
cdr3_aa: CSARSGSYEQYF

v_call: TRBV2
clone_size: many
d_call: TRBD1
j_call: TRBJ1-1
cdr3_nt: TGTGCCAGCAGCGTCTCGGGACAGGGAGTAACTGAAGCTTTCTTT
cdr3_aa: CASSVSGQGVTEAFF

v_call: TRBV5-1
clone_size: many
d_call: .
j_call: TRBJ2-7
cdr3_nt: TGCGCCAGCAGCTTGGCGCACAGCAGCTACGAGCAGTACTTC
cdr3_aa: CASSLAHSSYEQYF

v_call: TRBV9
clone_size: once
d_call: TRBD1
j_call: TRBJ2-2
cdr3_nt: TGTGCCAGCAGCACCCGCCGGACAGGGAACACCGGGGAGCTGTTTTTT
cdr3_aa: CASSTRRTGNTGELFF

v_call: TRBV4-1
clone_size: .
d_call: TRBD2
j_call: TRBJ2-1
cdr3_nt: TGCGCCAGCAGCCAAAATAGCGGGCCGGGGAATGAGCAGTTCTTC
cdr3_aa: CASSQNSGPGNEQFF

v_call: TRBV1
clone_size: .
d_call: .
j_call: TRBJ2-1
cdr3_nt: TGCACCAGCCCGCCGCGGAATGAGCAGTTCTTC
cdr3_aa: CTSPPRNEQFF

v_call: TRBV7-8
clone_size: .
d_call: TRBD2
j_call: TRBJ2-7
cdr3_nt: TGTGCCAGCAGCTTAGTTCCAAGGACTAGCAGTTCCTACGAGCAGTACTTC
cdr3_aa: CASSLVPRTSSSYEQYF

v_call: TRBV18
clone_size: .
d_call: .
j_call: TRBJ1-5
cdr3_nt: TGTGCCAGCTCACCCGGGAGGGACCAGCCCCAGCATTTT
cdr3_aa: CASSPGRDQPQHF

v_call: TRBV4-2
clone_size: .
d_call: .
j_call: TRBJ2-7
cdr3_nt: TGTGCCAGCAGCCACGCCGCCGGGGCTATTCTCGAGCAGTACTTC
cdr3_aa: CASSHAAGAILEQYF

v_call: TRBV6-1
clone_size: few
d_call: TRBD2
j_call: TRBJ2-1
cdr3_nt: TGTGCCAGCACCGACCGGCGGGGGGGCCGCTATGAGCAGTTCTTC
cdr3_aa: CASTDRRGGRYEQFF

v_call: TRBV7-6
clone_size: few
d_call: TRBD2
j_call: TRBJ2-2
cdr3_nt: TGTGCCAGTACTAGCGCCCCCGCGAACACCGGGGAGCTGTTTTTT
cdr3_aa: CASTSAPANTGELFF

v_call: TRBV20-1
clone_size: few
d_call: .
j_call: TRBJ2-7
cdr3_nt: TGCAGTGCCCCCCGCAGTGACATGTACGAGCAGTACTTC
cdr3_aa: CSAPRSDMYEQYF

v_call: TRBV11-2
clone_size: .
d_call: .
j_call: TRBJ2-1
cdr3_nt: TGTGCCAGCAGCTTAGATTTCGGCCCTCAGGCGCAGTTCTTC
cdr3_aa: CASSLDFGPQAQFF

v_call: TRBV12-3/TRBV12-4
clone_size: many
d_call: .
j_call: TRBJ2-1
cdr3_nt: TGTGCCAGCAGCCCACAGGGAAGCTCCTACAATGAGCAGTTCTTC
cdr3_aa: CASSPQGSSYNEQFF

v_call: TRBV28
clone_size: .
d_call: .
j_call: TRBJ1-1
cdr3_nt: TGTGCCAGCAGTTCTCGAACAGGTTTTCCGCATGAAGCTTTCTTT
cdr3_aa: CASSSRTGFPHEAFF

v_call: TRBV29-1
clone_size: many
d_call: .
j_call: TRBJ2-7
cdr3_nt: TGCAGCGTTGTTAACGCTTACGAGCAGTACTTC
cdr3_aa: CSVVNAYEQYF

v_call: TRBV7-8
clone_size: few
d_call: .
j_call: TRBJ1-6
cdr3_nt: TGTGCCAGTGGGGGACATTATAATTCACCCCTCCACTTT
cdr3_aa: CASGGHYNSPLHF

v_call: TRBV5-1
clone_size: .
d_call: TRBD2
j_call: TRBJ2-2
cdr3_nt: TGCGCCAGCAGCTTGGAAGGCGGGGGTTACACCGGGGAGCTGTTTTTT
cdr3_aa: CASSLEGGGYTGELFF

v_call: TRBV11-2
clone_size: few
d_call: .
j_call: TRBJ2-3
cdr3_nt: TGTGCCAGCAGCCTGGACCGGTGGGGTGAGTCAGGGACGCAGTATTTT
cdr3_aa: CASSLDRWGESGTQYF

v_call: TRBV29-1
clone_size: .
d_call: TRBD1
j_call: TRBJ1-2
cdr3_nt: TGCAGCGTTGACGCCGGGACAGGGGGGTCTGAAGGCTACACCTTC
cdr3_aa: CSVDAGTGGSEGYTF

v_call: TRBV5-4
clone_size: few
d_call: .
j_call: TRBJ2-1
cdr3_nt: TGTGCCAGCAGCTTGGAGGGGGGAAGCTCCTACAATGAGCAGTTCTTC
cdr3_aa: CASSLEGGSSYNEQFF

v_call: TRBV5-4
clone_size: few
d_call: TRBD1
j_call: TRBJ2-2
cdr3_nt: TGTGCCAGCAGCCCGACAGGGGAACCCGGGGAGCTGTTTTTT
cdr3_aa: CASSPTGEPGELFF